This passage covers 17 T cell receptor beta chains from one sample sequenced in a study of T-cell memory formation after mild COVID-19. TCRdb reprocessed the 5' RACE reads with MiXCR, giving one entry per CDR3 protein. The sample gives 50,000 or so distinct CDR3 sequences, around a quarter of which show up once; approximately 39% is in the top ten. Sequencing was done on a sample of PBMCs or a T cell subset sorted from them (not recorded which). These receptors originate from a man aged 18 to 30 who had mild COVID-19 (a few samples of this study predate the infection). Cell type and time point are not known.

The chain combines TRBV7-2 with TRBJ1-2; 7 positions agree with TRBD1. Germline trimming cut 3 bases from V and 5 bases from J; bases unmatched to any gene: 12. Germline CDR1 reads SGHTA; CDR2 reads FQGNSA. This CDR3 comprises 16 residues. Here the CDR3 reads CASSFDPGQNSYGYTF. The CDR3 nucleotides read TGTGCCAGCAGCTTTGATCCGGGACAGAATTCTTATGGCTACACCTTC.

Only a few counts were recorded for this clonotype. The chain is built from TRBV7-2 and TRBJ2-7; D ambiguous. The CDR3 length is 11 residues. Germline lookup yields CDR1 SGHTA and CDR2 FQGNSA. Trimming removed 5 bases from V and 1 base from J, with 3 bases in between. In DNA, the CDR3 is TGTGCCAGCAGCCATTCCTACGAGCAGTACTTC. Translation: CASSHSYEQYF.

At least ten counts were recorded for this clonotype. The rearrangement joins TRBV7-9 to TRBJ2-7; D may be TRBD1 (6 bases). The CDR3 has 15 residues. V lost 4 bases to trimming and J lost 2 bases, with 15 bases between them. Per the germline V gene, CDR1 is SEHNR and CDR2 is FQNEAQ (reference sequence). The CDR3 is CASSSPRTATYEQYF. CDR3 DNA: TGTGCCAGCAGCTCCCCGCGGACAGCTACCTACGAGCAGTACTTC.

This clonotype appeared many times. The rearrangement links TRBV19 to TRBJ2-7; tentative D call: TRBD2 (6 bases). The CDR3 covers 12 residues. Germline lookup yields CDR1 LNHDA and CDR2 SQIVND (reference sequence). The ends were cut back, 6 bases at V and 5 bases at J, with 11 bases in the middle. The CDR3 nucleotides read TGTGCCAGTAGCCGCGGGATGGACGAGCAGTACTTC. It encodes CASSRGMDEQYF.

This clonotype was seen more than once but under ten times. Here the CDR3 DNA reads TGTGCCAGCATAGGGGGGGGAGCTAACTATGGCTACACCTTC. Its translation is CASIGGGANYGYTF. The genes are TRBV12-3 or TRBV12-4 and TRBJ1-2; D perhaps matches TRBD1 (6 bases). The CDR3 loop spans 14 amino acids. V shed 7 bases and J shed 0 bases, with 12 bases lying between them.

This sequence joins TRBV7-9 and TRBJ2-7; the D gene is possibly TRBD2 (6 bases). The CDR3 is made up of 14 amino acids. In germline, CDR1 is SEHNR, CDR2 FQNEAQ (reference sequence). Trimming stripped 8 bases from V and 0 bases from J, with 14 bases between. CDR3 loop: CASEAGASSYEQYF. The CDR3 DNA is TGTGCCAGCGAAGCGGGCGCGAGCTCCTACGAGCAGTACTTC.

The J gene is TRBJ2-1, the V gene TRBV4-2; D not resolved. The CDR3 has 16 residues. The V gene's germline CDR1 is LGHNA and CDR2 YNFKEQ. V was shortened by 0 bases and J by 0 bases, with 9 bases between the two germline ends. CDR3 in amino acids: CASSQDRLSSYNEQFF. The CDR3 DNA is TGTGCCAGCAGCCAAGATCGCCTGAGCTCCTACAATGAGCAGTTCTTC.

Here the CDR3 reads CSVESGLGGYTF. The CDR3 DNA reads as TGCAGCGTTGAGTCGGGTTTGGGTGGCTACACCTTC. The chain links TRBV29-1 to TRBJ1-2; D unclear. Trimming pared 3 bases from V and 7 bases from J, leaving 12 bases between. Germline values: CDR1 SQVTM, CDR2 ANQGSEA. This CDR3 is 12 amino acids long.

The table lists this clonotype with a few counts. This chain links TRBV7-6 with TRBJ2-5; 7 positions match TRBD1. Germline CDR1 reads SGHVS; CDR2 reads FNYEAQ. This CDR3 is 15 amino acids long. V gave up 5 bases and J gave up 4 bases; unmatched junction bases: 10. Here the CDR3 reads CASSPRQGFGETQYF. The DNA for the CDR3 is TGTGCCAGCAGCCCCAGACAGGGTTTCGGAGAGACCCAGTACTTC.

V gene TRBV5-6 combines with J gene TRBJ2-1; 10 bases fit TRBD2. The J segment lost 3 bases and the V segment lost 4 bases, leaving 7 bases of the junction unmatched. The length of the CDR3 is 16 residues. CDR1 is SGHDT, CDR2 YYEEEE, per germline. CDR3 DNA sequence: TGTGCCAGCAGCCGTGCTAGCGGGGGCTACTACAATGAGCAGTTCTTC. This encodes CASSRASGGYYNEQFF.

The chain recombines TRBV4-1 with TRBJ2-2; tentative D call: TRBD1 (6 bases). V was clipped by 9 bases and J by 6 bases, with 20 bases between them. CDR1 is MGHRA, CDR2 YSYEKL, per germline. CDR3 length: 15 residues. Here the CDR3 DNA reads TGCGCCAGTGGACGGCCCTCAGGGGTCCCCGGGGAGCTGTTTTTT. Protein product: CASGRPSGVPGELFF.

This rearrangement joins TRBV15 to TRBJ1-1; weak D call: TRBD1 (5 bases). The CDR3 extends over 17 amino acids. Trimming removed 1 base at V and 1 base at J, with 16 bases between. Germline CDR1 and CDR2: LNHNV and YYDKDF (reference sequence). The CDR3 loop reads CATSRGWTRFENTEAFF. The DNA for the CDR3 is TGTGCCACCAGCAGAGGCTGGACACGGTTCGAGAACACTGAAGCTTTCTTT. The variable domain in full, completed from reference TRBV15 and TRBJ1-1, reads DAMVIQNPRYQVTQFGKPVTLSCSQTLNHNVMYWYQQKSSQAPKLLFHYYDKDFNNEADTPDNFQSRRPNTSFCFLDIRSPGLGDTAMYLCATSRGWTRFENTEAFFGQGTRLTVV.

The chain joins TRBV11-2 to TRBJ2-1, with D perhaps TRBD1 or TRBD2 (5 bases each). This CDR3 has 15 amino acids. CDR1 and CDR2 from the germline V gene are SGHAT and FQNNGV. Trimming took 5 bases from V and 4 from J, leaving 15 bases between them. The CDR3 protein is CASSPPPGPYNEQFF. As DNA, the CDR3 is TGTGCCAGCAGCCCTCCTCCGGGGCCGTACAATGAGCAGTTCTTC.

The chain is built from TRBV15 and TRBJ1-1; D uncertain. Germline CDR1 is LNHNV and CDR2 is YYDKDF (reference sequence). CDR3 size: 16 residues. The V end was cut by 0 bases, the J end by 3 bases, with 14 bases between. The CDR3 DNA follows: TGTGCCACCAGCAGAGATTACCAGGATTGGGACACTGAAGCTTTCTTT. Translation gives CATSRDYQDWDTEAFF.

The CDR3 DNA sequence: TGCGCCAGCAGCCAAGTCCAGGATGGGACTGAAGCTTTCTTT. This gives the protein CASSQVQDGTEAFF. The genes are TRBV4-1 and TRBJ1-1, with unresolved D. CDR1 and CDR2 from the germline V gene are MGHRA and YSYEKL. The CDR3 sequence is 14 residues long. V was trimmed by 1 base and J by 5 bases, leaving 11 bases between them.

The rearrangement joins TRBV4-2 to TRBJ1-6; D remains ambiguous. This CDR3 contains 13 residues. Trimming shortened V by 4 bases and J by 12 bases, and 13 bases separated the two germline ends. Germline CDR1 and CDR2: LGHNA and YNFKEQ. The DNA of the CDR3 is TGTGCCAGCAGCCCAATTACCAGGTTACCCCTCCACTTT. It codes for CASSPITRLPLHF.

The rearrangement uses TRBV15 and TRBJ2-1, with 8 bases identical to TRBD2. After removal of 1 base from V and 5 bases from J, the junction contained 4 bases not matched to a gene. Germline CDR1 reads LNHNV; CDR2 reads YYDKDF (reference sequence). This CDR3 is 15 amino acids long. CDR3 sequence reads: CATSRARGGNNEQFF. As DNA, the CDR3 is TGTGCCACCAGCAGAGCTCGGGGGGGGAACAATGAGCAGTTCTTC.